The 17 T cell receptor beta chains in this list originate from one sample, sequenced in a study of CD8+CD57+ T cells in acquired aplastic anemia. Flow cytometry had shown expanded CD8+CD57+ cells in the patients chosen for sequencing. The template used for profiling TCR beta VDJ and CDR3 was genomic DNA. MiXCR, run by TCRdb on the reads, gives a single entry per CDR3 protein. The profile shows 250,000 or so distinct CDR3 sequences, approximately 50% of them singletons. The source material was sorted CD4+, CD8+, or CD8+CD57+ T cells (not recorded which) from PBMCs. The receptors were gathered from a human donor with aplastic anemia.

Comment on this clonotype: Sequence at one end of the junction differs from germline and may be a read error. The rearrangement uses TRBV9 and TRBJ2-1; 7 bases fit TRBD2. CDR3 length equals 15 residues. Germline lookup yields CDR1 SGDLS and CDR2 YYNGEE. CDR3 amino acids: CASSLLTGTNNEQLF. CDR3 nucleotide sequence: TGTGCCAGCAGTTTATTAACCGGGACTAACAATGAGCAGCTCTTC.

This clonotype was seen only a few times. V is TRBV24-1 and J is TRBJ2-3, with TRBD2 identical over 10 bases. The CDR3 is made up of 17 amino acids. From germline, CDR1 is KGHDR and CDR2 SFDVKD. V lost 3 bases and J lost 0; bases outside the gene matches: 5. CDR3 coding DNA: TGTGCCACCAGTGATATTCTAGCGGGGGATAGCACAGATACGCAGTATTTT. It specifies CATSDILAGDSTDTQYF.

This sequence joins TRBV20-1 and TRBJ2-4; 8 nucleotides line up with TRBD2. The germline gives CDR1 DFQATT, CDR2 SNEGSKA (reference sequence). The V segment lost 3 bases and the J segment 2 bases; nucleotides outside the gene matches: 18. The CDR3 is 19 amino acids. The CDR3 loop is CSARDLMGTSRITKNIQYF. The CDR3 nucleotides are TGCAGTGCTAGGGATCTGATGGGGACTAGTCGTATAACCAAAAACATTCAGTACTTC.

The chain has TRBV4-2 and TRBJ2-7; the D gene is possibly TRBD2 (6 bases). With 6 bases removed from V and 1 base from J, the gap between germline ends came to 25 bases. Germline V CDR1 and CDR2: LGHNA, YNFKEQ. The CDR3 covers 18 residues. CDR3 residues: CASSEMGASGGASYEQYF. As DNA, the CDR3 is TGTGCCAGCAGTGAGATGGGAGCGAGCGGCGGGGCGTCCTACGAGCAGTACTTC.

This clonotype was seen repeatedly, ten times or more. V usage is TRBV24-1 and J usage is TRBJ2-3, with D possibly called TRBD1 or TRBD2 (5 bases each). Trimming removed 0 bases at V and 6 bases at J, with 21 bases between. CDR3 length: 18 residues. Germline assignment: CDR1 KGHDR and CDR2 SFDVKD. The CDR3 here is CATSDLRGAAFGRDTQYF. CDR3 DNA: TGTGCCACCAGTGATTTGCGAGGGGCAGCTTTTGGAAGGGATACGCAGTATTTT.

As DNA, the CDR3 is TGTGCCACCAGCTCGGGGGGATATGGCTACACCTTC. The encoded protein is CATSSGGYGYTF. The chain joins TRBV24-1 to TRBJ1-2; the D gene is possibly TRBD1 (5 bases). The CDR3 length is 12 residues. Trimming stripped 7 bases from V and 5 bases from J, with 10 bases between. Germline V gene data show CDR1 as KGHDR and CDR2 as SFDVKD.

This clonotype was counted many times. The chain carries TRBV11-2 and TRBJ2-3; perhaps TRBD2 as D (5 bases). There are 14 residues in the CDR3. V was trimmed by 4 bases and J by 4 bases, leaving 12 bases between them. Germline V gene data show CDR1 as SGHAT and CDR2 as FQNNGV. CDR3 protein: CASSYEGVPDTQYF. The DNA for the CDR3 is TGTGCCAGCAGCTATGAGGGAGTGCCAGATACGCAGTATTTT.

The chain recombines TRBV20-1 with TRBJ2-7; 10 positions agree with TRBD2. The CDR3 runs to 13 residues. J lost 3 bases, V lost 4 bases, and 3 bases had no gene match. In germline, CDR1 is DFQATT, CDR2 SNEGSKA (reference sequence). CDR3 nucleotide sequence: TGCAGTGCTACCGGGACTAGCGACTACGAGCAGTACTTC. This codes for CSATGTSDYEQYF.

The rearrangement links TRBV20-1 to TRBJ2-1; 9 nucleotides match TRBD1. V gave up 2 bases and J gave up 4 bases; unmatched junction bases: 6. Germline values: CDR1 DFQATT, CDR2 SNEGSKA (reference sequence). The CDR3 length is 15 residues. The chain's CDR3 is CSARNPGQGYNEQFF. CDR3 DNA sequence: TGCAGTGCTAGAAACCCGGGACAGGGATACAATGAGCAGTTCTTC.

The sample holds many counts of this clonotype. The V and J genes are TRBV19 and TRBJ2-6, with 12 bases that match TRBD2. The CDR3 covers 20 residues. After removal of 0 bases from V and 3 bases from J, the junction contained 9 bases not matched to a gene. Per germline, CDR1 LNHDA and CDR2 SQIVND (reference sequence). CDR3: CASSIDIGLAGIFGANVLTF. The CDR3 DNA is TGTGCCAGTAGTATAGACATCGGACTAGCGGGAATTTTTGGGGCCAACGTCCTGACTTTC.

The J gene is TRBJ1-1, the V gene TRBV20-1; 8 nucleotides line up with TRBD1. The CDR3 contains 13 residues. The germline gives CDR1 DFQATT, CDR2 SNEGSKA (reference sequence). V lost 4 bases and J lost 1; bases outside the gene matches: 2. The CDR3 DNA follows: TGCAGTGCTACAGGGGGCGCGAACACTGAAGCTTTCTTT. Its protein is CSATGGANTEAFF.

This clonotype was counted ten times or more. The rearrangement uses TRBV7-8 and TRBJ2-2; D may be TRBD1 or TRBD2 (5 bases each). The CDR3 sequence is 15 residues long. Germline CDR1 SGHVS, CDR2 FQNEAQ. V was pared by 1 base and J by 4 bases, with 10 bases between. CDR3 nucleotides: TGTGCCAGCAGCTTAGGTTATGGGGGCACCGGGGAGCTGTTTTTT. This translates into CASSLGYGGTGELFF. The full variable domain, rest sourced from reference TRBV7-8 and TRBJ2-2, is GAGVSQSPRYKVAKRGQDVALRCDPISGHVSLFWYQQALGQGPEFLTYFQNEAQLDKSGLPSDRFFAERPEGSVSTLKIQRTQQEDSAVYLCASSLGYGGTGELFFGEGSRLTVL.

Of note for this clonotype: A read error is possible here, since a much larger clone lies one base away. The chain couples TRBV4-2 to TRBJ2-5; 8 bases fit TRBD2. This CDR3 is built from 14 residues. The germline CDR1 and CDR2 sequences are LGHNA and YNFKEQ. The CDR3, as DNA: TGTGCCGGCAGCCAAGGGACTAGTGATGAGACCCAGTACTTC. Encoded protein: CAGSQGTSDETQYF.

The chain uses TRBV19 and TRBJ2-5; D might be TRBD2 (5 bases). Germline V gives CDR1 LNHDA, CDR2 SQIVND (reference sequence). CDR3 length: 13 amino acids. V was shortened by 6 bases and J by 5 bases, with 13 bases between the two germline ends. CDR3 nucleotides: TGTGCCAGTAGGCAACCGGGGTCGGAGACCCAGTACTTC. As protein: CASRQPGSETQYF.

The CDR3 is CASSPPRGPSYGYTF. The CDR3 coding sequence is TGTGCCAGCAGCCCCCCCAGGGGCCCTAGCTATGGCTACACCTTC. The rearrangement links TRBV3-1 to TRBJ1-2, with D perhaps TRBD1 (6 bases). Trimming stripped 4 bases from V and 4 bases from J, with 16 bases between. The germline V gene encodes CDR1 LGHDT and CDR2 YNNKEL (reference sequence). The CDR3 runs to 15 residues.

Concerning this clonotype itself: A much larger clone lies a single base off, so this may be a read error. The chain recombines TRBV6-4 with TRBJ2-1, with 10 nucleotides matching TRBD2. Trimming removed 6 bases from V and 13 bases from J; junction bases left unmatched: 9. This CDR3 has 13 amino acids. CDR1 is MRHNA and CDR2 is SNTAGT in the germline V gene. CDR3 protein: CASSDGTSVHQFF. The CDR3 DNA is TGTGCCAGCAGCGACGGGACTAGCGTTCATCAGTTCTTC.

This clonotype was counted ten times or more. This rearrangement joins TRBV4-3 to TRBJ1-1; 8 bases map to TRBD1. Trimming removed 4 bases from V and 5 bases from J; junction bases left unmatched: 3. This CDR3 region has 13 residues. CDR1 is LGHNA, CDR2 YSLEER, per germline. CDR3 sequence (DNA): TGCGCCAGCAGCCGACAGGGGCTGACTGAAGCTTTCTTT. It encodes CASSRQGLTEAFF.